This entry concerns a single TCR beta chain. There is no known antigen for this receptor. No base qualities exist here, and no much larger clone lies one base off it. In Seattle, one collaborating source enrolled patients while the infection was active and tracked those patients longitudinally over the course of disease. Collaborating institutions collected whole blood in K2EDTA tubes following their own protocols. For TCRbeta analysis, collaborator samples were shipped as frozen whole blood, as isolated PBMCs, or as DNA extracted from either sample type. This sample stems from a study of blood T cell repertoires in COVID-19 (dated by TCRdb to the early 2020s). A note on the overall study: Samples from collaborators originated in the United States, Italy and Spain and spanned both the acute and convalescent phases of COVID-19. The material from the prospective study consisted of cDNA or gDNA derived from T cells, B-cell-depleted T cells, or PBMCs. Subjects who had been exposed to COVID-19, were actively infected with it, or had recovered from it provided the deeply sampled blood TCRbeta repertoires that made up the dataset. A freely available public database, intended as a resource for researchers studying the immune response to SARS-CoV-2, is where the repertoires were released. Samples came from the ongoing ImmuneRACE study (first 160 participants) plus 1,254 subjects from 6 global collaborators. Sample metadata almost always included a de-identified subject ID, COVID-19 status, age in years and sex. Where available, HLA class I and class II types were obtained from metadata supplied by the sample provider rather than from assay-based typing. Findings and caveats that apply to the study as a whole: Clinical and demographic metadata were provided uncurated, with the amount varying by source and participant.

The immunoSEQ Assay, a bias-controlled multiplex PCR, was used to amplify TCRbeta CDR3 regions from genomic DNA. The authors' pipeline ran thus. Within the assay, amplification of reference gene primers was used to estimate how many nucleated cells each sample contained. To quantify the absolute abundance of each unique TCRbeta CDR3 rearrangement, sequence reads were collapsed and filtered. For each sample, productive Simpson clonality was calculated as the square root of Simpson's diversity index over productive rearrangements. TCRdb provides this immuneACCESS table in a form limited to in-frame rearrangements. Some clones are lacking; in checked studies, under half of them reflect an unresolved V gene, and why the rest are absent is not known. Clonal size and the V and J genes are those of that table, whereas D and trimming came from the DNA. The table for this sample lists 180,000 or so clones; roughly four fifths of them were counted only once. The ten largest account for around 10% of the sample.

Sequences MNHEY (CDR1) and SVGAGI (CDR2) are obtained from the germline V gene. The CDR3 measures 12 amino acids from cysteine to phenylalanine. Kept here is only the CDR3 DNA, which spans 36 bases and is read in frame from base 1. V loses 6 bases of germline sequence and J loses 8 bases, and the interval between the two ends is 13 bases. In this chain, TRBV6-5 is recombined with TRBJ1-2; TRBD1 is perhaps the D gene, given 6 matching bases. The receptor comes from a woman aged 35 to 49 with COVID-19, enrolled during active disease. Material for sequencing was peripheral blood. The nucleotides read TGTGCCAGCAGGAGGGGGACGGACGGCTACACCTTC. It translates as CASRRGTDGYTF.